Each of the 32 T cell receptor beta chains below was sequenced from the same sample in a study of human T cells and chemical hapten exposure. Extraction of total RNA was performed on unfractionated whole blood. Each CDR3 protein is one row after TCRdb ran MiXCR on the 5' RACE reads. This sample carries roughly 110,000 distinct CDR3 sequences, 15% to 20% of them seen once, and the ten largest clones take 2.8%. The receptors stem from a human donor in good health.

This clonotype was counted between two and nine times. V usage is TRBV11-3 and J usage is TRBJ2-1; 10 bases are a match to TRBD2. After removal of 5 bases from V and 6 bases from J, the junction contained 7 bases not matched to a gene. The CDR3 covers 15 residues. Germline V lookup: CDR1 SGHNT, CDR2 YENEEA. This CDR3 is CASSRALAGVNEQFF. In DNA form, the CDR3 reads TGTGCCAGCAGCCGGGCTCTAGCGGGAGTCAATGAGCAGTTCTTC.

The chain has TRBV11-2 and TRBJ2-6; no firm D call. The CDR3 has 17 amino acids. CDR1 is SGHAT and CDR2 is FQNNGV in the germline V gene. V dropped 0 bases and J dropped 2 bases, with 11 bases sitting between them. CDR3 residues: CASSLDRASTGANVLTF. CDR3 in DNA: TGTGCCAGCAGCTTAGATAGAGCCTCGACTGGGGCCAACGTCCTGACTTTC.

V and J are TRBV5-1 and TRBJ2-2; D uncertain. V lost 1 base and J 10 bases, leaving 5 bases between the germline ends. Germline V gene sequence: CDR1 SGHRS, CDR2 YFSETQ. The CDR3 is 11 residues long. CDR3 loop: CASSLREELFF. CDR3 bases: TGCGCCAGCAGCTTGCGAGAGGAGCTGTTTTTT.

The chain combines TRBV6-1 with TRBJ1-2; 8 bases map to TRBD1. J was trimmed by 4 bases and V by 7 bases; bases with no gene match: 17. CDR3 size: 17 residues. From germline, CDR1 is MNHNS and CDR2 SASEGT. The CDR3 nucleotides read TGTGCCAGCATCCCTGGCTATCTCAGGGGGCTGCGCTATGGCTACACCTTC. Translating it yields CASIPGYLRGLRYGYTF.

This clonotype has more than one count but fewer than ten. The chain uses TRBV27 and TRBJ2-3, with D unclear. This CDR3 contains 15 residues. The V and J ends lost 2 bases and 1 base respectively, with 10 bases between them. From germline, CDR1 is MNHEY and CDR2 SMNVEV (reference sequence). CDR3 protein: CASSLETGGTDTQYF. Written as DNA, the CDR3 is TGTGCCAGCAGTTTAGAGACTGGGGGCACAGATACGCAGTATTTT.

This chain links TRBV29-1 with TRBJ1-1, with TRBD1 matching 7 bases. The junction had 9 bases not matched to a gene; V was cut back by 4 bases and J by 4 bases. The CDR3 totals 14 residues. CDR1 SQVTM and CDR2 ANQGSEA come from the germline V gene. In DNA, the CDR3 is TGCAGCGTTGCGCCAGGAGGGGGCCTCACTGAAGCTTTCTTT. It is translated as CSVAPGGGLTEAFF. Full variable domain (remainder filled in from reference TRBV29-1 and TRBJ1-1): SAVISQKPSRDICQRGTSLTIQCQVDSQVTMMFWYRQQPGQSLTLIATANQGSEATYESGFVIDKFPISRPNLTFSTLTVSNMSPEDSSIYLCSVAPGGGLTEAFFGQGTRLTVV.

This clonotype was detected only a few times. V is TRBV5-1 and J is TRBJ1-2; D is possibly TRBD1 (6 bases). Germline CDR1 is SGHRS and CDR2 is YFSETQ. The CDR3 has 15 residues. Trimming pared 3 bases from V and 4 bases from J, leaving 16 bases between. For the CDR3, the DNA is TGCGCCAGCAGCTCCGGCGGGGGAGGGGGCTATGGCTACACCTTC. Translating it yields CASSSGGGGGYGYTF. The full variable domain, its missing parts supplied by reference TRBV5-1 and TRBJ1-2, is KAGVTQTPRYLIKTRGQQVTLSCSPISGHRSVSWYQQTPGQGLQFLFEYFSETQRNKGNFPGRFSGRQFSNSRSEMNVSTLELGDSALYLCASSSGGGGGYGYTFGSGTRLTVV.

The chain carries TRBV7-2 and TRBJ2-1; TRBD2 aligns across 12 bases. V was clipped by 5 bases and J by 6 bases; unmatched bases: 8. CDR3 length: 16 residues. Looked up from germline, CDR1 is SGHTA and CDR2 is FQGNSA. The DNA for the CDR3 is TGTGCCAGCAGCCGGTTGACTAGCGGGAGTCTCAATGAGCAGTTCTTC. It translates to CASSRLTSGSLNEQFF.

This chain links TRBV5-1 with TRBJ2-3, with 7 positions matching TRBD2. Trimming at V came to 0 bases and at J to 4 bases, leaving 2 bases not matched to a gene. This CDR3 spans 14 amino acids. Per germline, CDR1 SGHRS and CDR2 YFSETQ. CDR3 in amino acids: CASSLAREADTQYF. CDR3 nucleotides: TGCGCCAGCAGCTTGGCCCGGGAGGCAGATACGCAGTATTTT.

CDR3 protein: CATSDPNPTSGHYNEQFF. CDR3 DNA: TGTGCCACCAGTGATCCGAACCCGACTAGCGGCCACTACAATGAGCAGTTCTTC. This chain connects TRBV24-1 to TRBJ2-1; 9 bases line up with TRBD2. The length of the CDR3 is 18 residues. Germline assignment: CDR1 KGHDR and CDR2 SFDVKD. Trimming took 3 bases from V and 3 from J; bases not matched to a gene: 11.

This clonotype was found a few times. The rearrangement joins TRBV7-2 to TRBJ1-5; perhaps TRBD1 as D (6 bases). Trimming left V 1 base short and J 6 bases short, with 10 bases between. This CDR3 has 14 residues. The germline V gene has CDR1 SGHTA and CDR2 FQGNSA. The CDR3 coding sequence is TGTGCCAGCAGCTTAGTGACAGGAGTTCAGCCCCAGCATTTT. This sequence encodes CASSLVTGVQPQHF. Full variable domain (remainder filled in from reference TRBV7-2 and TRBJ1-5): GAGVSQSPSNKVTEKGKDVELRCDPISGHTALYWYRQSLGQGLEFLIYFQGNSAPDKSGLPSDRFSAERTGGSVSTLTIQRTQQEDSAVYLCASSLVTGVQPQHFGDGTRLSIL.

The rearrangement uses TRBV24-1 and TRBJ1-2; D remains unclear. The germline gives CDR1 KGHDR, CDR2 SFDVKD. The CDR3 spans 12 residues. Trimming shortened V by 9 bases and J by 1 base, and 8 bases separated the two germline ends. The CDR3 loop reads CATGRGNYGYTF. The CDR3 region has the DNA TGTGCCACCGGGCGGGGTAACTATGGCTACACCTTC.

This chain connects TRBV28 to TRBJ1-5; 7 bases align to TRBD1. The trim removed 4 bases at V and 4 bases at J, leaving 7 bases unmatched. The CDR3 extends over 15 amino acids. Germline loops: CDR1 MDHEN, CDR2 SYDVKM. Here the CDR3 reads CASSSPGTVNQPQHF. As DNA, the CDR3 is TGTGCCAGCAGTTCCCCCGGGACAGTAAATCAGCCCCAGCATTTT. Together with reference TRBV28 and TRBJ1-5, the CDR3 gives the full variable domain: DVKVTQSSRYLVKRTGEKVFLECVQDMDHENMFWYRQDPGLGLRLIYFSYDVKMKEKGDIPEGYSVSREKKERFSLILESASTNQTSMYLCASSSPGTVNQPQHFGDGTRLSIL.

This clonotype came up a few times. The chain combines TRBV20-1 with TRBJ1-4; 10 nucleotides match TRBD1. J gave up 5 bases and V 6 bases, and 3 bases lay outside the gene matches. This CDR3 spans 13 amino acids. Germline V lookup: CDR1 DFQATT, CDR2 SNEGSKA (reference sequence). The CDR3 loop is CSAPGQGNEKLFF. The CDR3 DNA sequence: TGCAGTGCCCCGGGACAGGGGAATGAAAAACTGTTTTTT.

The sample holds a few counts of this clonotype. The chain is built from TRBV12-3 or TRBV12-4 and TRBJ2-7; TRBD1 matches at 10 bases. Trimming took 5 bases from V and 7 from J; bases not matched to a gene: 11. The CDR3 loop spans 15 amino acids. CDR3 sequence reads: CASSPTGTGEREQYF. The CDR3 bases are TGTGCCAGCAGTCCTACCGGGACAGGGGAGAGAGAGCAGTACTTC.

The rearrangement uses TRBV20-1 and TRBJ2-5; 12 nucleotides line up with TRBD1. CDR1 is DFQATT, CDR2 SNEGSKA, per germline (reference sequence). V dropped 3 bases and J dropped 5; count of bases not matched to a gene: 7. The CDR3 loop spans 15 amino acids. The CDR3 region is CSARHRDRGLETQYF. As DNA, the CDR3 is TGCAGTGCTAGGCACCGGGACAGGGGGCTGGAGACCCAGTACTTC.

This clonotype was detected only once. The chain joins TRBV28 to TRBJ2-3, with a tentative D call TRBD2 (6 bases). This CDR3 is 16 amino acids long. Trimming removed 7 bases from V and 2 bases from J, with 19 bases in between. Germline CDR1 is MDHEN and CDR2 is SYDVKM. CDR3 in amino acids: CASKIRDSLLTDTQYF. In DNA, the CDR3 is TGTGCCAGCAAAATCCGGGACTCCTTACTCACAGATACGCAGTATTTT.

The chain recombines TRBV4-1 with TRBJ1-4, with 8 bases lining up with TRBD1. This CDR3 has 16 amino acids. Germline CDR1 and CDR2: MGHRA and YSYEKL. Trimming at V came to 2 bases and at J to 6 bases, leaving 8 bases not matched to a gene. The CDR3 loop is CASSQLPRGRYEKLFF. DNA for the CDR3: TGCGCCAGCAGCCAACTACCCAGGGGGCGGTATGAAAAACTGTTTTTT.

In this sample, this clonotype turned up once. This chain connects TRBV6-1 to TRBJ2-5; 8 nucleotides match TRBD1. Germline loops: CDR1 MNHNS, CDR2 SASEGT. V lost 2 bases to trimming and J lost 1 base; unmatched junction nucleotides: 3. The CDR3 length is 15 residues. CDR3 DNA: TGTGCCAGCAGTGAATGGGACAGGTCCCAAGAGACCCAGTACTTC. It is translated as CASSEWDRSQETQYF.

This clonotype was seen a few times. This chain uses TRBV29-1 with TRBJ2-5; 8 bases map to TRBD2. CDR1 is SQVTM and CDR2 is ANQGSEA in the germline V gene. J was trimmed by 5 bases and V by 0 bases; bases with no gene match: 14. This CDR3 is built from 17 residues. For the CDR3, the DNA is TGCAGCGTTGAAGAGGAGAGAGAGCGGGAGTTAGGGGAGACCCAGTACTTC. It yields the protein CSVEEERERELGETQYF.

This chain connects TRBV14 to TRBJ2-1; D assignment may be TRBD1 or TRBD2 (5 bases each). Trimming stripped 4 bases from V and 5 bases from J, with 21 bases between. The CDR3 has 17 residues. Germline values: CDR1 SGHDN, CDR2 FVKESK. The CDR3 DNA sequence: TGTGCCAGCAGCCGAGGACTCGGGACGATTAAAGACAATGAGCAGTTCTTC. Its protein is CASSRGLGTIKDNEQFF.

The CDR3 region has the DNA TGCGCCAGCAGCCAAGATCCGGAGGTAGGGTCCGGGGCTGAAGCTTTCTTT. It specifies CASSQDPEVGSGAEAFF. This chain connects TRBV4-1 to TRBJ1-1, with D uncertain. The CDR3 extends over 17 amino acids. The germline gives CDR1 MGHRA, CDR2 YSYEKL. Trimming removed 0 bases from V and 6 bases from J, with 20 bases in between.

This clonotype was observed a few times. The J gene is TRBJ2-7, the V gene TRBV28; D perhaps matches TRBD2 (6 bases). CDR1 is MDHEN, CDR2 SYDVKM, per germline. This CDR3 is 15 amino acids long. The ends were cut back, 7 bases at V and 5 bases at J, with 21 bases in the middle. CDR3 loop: CASTQGRRGSHEQYF. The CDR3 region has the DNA TGTGCCAGCACCCAAGGTCGGAGGGGTAGCCACGAGCAGTACTTC.

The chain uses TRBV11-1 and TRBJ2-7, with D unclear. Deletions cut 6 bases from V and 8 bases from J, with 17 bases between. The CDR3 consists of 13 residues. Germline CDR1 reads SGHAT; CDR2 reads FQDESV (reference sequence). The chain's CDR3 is CASSSANPPKQYF. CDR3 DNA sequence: TGTGCCAGCAGTTCGGCCAACCCCCCAAAGCAGTACTTC.

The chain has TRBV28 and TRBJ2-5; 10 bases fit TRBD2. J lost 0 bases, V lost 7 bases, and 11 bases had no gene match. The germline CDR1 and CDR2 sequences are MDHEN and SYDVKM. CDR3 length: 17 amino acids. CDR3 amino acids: CASTPHTTSGYQETQYF. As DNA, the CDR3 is TGTGCCAGCACTCCCCACACGACTAGCGGGTACCAAGAGACCCAGTACTTC.

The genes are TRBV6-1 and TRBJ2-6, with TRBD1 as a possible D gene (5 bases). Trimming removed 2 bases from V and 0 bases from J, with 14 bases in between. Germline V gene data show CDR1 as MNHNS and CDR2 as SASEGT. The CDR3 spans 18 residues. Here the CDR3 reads CASSEKGWAISGANVLTF. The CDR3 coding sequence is TGTGCCAGCAGTGAAAAGGGGTGGGCAATCTCTGGGGCCAACGTCCTGACTTTC.

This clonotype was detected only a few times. CDR3 loop: CASSPYLAGPYEQYF. CDR3 sequence (DNA): TGTGCCAGCAGCCCCTATCTAGCGGGCCCCTACGAGCAGTACTTC. The rearrangement uses TRBV11-2 and TRBJ2-7; 8 nucleotides align to TRBD2. Germline values: CDR1 SGHAT, CDR2 FQNNGV. V dropped 5 bases and J dropped 2; count of bases not matched to a gene: 8. There are 15 residues in the CDR3.

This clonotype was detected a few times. The CDR3 here is CAWSFQAFYTEAFF. DNA of the CDR3: TGTGCCTGGAGTTTTCAGGCATTTTACACTGAAGCTTTCTTT. V gene TRBV30 combines with J gene TRBJ1-1; D remains unclear. The CDR3 runs 14 residues. CDR1 GTSNPN and CDR2 SVGIG come from the germline V gene (reference sequence). V lost 2 bases, J lost 3 bases, and 13 bases lay in between.

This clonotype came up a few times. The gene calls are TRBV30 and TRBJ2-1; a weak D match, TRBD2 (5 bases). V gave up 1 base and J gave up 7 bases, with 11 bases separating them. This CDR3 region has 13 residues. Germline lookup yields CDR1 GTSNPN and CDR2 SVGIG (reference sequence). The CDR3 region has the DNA TGTGCCTGGAGTGGCCTAGCTGGGAATGAGCAGTTCTTC. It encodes CAWSGLAGNEQFF. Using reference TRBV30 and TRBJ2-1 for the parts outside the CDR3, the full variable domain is SQTIHQWPATLVQPVGSPLSLECTVEGTSNPNLYWYRQAAGRGLQLLFYSVGIGQISSEVPQNLSASRPQDRQFILSSKKLLLSDSGFYLCAWSGLAGNEQFFGPGTRLTVL.

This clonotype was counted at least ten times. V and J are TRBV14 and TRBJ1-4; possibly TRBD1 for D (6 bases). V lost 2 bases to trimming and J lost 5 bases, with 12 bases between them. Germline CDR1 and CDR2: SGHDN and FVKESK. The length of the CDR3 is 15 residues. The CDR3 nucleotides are TGTGCCAGCAGCCAATTTACAGGGTCAAATGAAAAACTGTTTTTT. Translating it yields CASSQFTGSNEKLFF.

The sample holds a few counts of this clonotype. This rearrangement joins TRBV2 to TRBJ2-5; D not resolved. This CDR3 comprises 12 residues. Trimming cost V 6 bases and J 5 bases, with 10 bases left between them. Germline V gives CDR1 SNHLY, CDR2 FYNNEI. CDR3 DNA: TGTGCCAGCAGCTCGTCCGGGGAGACCCAGTACTTC. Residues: CASSSSGETQYF. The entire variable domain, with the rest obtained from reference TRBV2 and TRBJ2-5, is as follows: EPEVTQTPSHQVTQMGQEVILRCVPISNHLYFYWYRQILGQKVEFLVSFYNNEISEKSEIFDDQFSVERPDGSNFTLKIRSTKLEDSAMYFCASSSSGETQYFGPGTRLLVL.

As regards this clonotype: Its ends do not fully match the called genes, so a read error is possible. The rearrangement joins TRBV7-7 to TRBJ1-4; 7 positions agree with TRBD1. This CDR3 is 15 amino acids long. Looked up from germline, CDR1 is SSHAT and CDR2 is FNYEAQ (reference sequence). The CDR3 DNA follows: TGTGCTAGCAGCTCGGGGACAGCCGGGCCGGAAAAACTGTTTTTT. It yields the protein CASSSGTAGPEKLFF.